A single sample gave rise to the 21 T cell receptor beta chains below, sequenced in a study of shared T cell receptors in the human thymus. The data were produced by immunoSEQ multiplex PCR, yet TCRdb's version contains in-frame clones alone and is incomplete. The profile shows roughly 660,000 clones, 70% to 90% of them singletons. The same specimen was also included in a second study, on human thymus T cells.

Sequencing input: thymocytes. The receptors originated from a boy less than two years old with a congenital heart defect.

The chain combines TRBV27 with TRBJ2-2, with 8 bases identical to TRBD1. After removal of 9 bases from V and 4 bases from J, the junction contained 13 bases not matched to a gene. Germline loops: CDR1 MNHEY, CDR2 SMNVEV (reference sequence). CDR3 size: 16 residues. The CDR3 loop is CASSRWGQAFTGELFF. As DNA, the CDR3 is TGTGCCAGTAGCCGATGGGGACAGGCCTTCACCGGGGAGCTGTTTTTT.

This clone has a single count. The chain has TRBV5-6 and TRBJ2-7; D is possibly TRBD1 (6 bases). The CDR3 loop spans 15 amino acids. Germline V lookup: CDR1 SGHDT, CDR2 YYEEEE. Deletions cut 1 base from V and 1 base from J, with 12 bases between. As DNA, the CDR3 is TGTGCCAGCAGCTTGCAGGGACAAGGATCCTACGAGCAGTACTTC. Amino acid sequence: CASSLQGQGSYEQYF.

This chain connects TRBV11-2 to TRBJ2-5, with TRBD1 identical over 7 bases. Trimming at V came to 4 bases and at J to 5 bases, leaving 4 bases not matched to a gene. Germline V gene sequence: CDR1 SGHAT, CDR2 FQNNGV. The CDR3 is 13 residues long. The chain's CDR3 is CASSSGQAETQYF. The DNA of the CDR3 is TGTGCCAGCAGCTCCGGACAGGCGGAGACCCAGTACTTC.

The chain links TRBV10-1 to TRBJ2-7; 8 bases are shared with TRBD2. This CDR3 is built from 16 residues. The germline V gene encodes CDR1 WNHNN and CDR2 SYGVQD (reference sequence). The J segment lost 3 bases and the V segment lost 4 bases, leaving 11 bases of the junction unmatched. The CDR3 protein is CASSGPAVAGYYEQYF. The DNA of the CDR3 is TGCGCCAGCAGTGGGCCGGCGGTAGCGGGATACTACGAGCAGTACTTC.

This sequence joins TRBV11-2 and TRBJ2-2, with D perhaps matching TRBD1 (5 bases). V lost 7 bases to trimming and J lost 3 bases, with 21 bases between them. This CDR3 comprises 17 residues. Germline assignment: CDR1 SGHAT and CDR2 FQNNGV. The CDR3 nucleotides read TGTGCCAGCACTAACAGCGCCCTCGAACAGGACACCGGGGAGCTGTTTTTT. It encodes CASTNSALEQDTGELFF.

The chain recombines TRBV5-4 with TRBJ2-3; 8 bases line up with TRBD1. This CDR3 comprises 17 residues. Germline CDR1 SGHNT, CDR2 YYREEE (reference sequence). V dropped 4 bases and J dropped 3; count of bases not matched to a gene: 13. CDR3 residues: CASSQGAAGRGTDTQYF. The CDR3 bases are TGTGCCAGCAGCCAGGGGGCGGCGGGAAGGGGTACAGATACGCAGTATTTT. The whole variable domain, remainder taken from reference TRBV5-4 and TRBJ2-3, is ETGVTQSPTHLIKTRGQQVTLRCSSQSGHNTVSWYQQALGQGPQFIFQYYREEENGRGNFPPRFSGLQFPNYSSELNVNALELDDSALYLCASSQGAAGRGTDTQYFGPGTRLTVL.

The chain couples TRBV28 to TRBJ2-7; 7 nucleotides match TRBD1. Germline V CDR1 and CDR2: MDHEN, SYDVKM. V lost 5 bases and J lost 6; bases outside the gene matches: 19. The CDR3 extends over 17 amino acids. CDR3 bases: TGTGCCAGCAGTCCGCAATCGGGGCAGGGGGAAACCTGCGAGCAGTACTTC. Translation: CASSPQSGQGETCEQYF.

The chain uses TRBV19 and TRBJ2-3, with a tentative D call TRBD2 (5 bases). The germline V gene encodes CDR1 LNHDA and CDR2 SQIVND (reference sequence). The V gene lost 3 bases and the J gene lost 0 bases, with 19 bases spanning the gap. This CDR3 has 18 amino acids. The CDR3 DNA reads as TGTGCCAGTAGTATGGGCTCTCGGGGAGCCGCTAGCACAGATACGCAGTATTTT. Translating it yields CASSMGSRGAASTDTQYF.

The chain carries TRBV30 and TRBJ1-5; 7 nucleotides line up with TRBD1. The CDR3 runs to 14 residues. V dropped 3 bases and J dropped 4; count of bases not matched to a gene: 6. CDR1 is GTSNPN and CDR2 is SVGIG in the germline V gene (reference sequence). CDR3 amino acids: CAWRPGTDNQPQHF. Here the CDR3 DNA reads TGTGCCTGGAGACCCGGGACAGATAATCAGCCCCAGCATTTT.

Written as DNA, the CDR3 is TGTGCCAGCAGTTACACGCTGGACAGGGAAGGTGGCTACACCTTC. It encodes CASSYTLDREGGYTF. V usage is TRBV6-5 and J usage is TRBJ1-2, with 8 bases aligning to TRBD1. Germline CDR1 is MNHEY and CDR2 is SVGAGI. V lost 2 bases and J lost 7; bases outside the gene matches: 9. This CDR3 spans 15 amino acids.

As regards this clone: Other DNA sequences of this sample code for an identical CDR3. This chain uses TRBV5-6 with TRBJ2-3, with 7 bases matching TRBD1. The germline CDR1 and CDR2 sequences are SGHDT and YYEEEE. This CDR3 contains 15 residues. V lost 4 bases to trimming and J lost 3 bases; unmatched junction nucleotides: 8. Here the CDR3 DNA reads TGTGCCAGCAGCCTCAAGACAGGGTATACAGATACGCAGTATTTT. As protein: CASSLKTGYTDTQYF.

The chain employs TRBV19 and TRBJ1-5; TRBD1 matches at 9 bases. The length of the CDR3 is 14 residues. The germline gives CDR1 LNHDA, CDR2 SQIVND (reference sequence). The trim removed 10 bases at V and 4 bases at J, leaving 8 bases unmatched. The CDR3 DNA reads as TGTGCCACCGTTGGGACAGGGCATAATCAGCCCCAGCATTTT. Translation: CATVGTGHNQPQHF.

Written as DNA, the CDR3 is TGCGCCAGCACCGCGGCGCCCTCGGGGACCCAGTACTTC. It is translated as CASTAAPSGTQYF. The chain couples TRBV5-1 to TRBJ2-5; D is unresolved. Trimming pared 6 bases from V and 7 bases from J, leaving 16 bases between. The CDR3 is made up of 13 amino acids. Looked up from germline, CDR1 is SGHRS and CDR2 is YFSETQ.

The chain carries TRBV11-2 and TRBJ2-7; 10 nucleotides agree with TRBD2. Germline-derived CDR1 and CDR2 are SGHAT and FQNNGV. Unmatched junction bases numbered 10, after V lost 1 base and J lost 4 bases. The CDR3 covers 17 residues. CDR3 region: CASSLALAGPLRYEQYF. The DNA for the CDR3 is TGTGCCAGCAGCTTAGCACTAGCGGGACCTTTAAGGTACGAGCAGTACTTC.

J is TRBJ2-1 and V is TRBV18; D may be TRBD1 (5 bases). There are 15 residues in the CDR3. The germline V and J ends were trimmed by 0 bases and 5 bases, with 11 bases remaining between them. Per the germline V gene, CDR1 is KGHSH and CDR2 is LQKENI. The DNA of the CDR3 is TGTGCCAGCTCACCACCGGGGCGGACCAACAATGAGCAGTTCTTC. It is translated as CASSPPGRTNNEQFF.

The gene calls are TRBV15 and TRBJ2-7; 13 positions match TRBD2. The trim removed 0 bases at V and 6 bases at J, leaving 5 bases unmatched. In germline, CDR1 is LNHNV, CDR2 YYDKDF (reference sequence). The CDR3 is 16 amino acids. CDR3 residues: CATSREGLAGVPEQYF. For the CDR3, the DNA is TGTGCCACCAGCAGAGAAGGACTAGCGGGAGTACCCGAGCAGTACTTC.

This chain uses TRBV25-1 with TRBJ1-1; D is uncertain. V dropped 3 bases and J dropped 4 bases, with 18 bases sitting between them. This CDR3 contains 16 residues. Germline loops: CDR1 MGHDK, CDR2 SYGVNS. The CDR3 DNA is TGTGCCAGCAGTGACTCCCTGTCGGCGGAGGGCACTGAAGCTTTCTTT. This codes for CASSDSLSAEGTEAFF.

The chain recombines TRBV29-1 with TRBJ1-1, with unresolved D. V lost 0 bases to trimming and J lost 3 bases, with 17 bases between them. Germline V lookup: CDR1 SQVTM, CDR2 ANQGSEA. This CDR3 has 16 residues. CDR3 sequence (DNA): TGCAGCGTTGAAGATCTTCGGGAGGTATTACACACTGAAGCTTTCTTT. Protein sequence: CSVEDLREVLHTEAFF.

The V call is TRBV5-1, the J call TRBJ2-7; 8 bases are shared with TRBD1. CDR1 and CDR2 from the germline V gene are SGHRS and YFSETQ. The V gene end was trimmed by 5 bases and the J gene end by 4 bases; junction bases not matched to a gene: 8. This CDR3 contains 14 residues. CDR3 nucleotide sequence: TGCGCCAGCAGGTTCGGACAGGGCGCGTACGAGCAGTACTTC. It yields the protein CASRFGQGAYEQYF.

The rearrangement links TRBV11-1 to TRBJ2-7; 7 nucleotides match TRBD1. CDR1 is SGHAT, CDR2 FQDESV, per germline (reference sequence). CDR3 size: 15 residues. Trimming removed 5 bases from V and 1 base from J; junction bases left unmatched: 8. CDR3 bases: TGTGCCAGCAGCCCTCGGACAGGCCGTTCCTACGAGCAGTACTTC. The encoded protein is CASSPRTGRSYEQYF.

This chain joins TRBV5-1 and TRBJ1-1; D is possibly TRBD1 (5 bases). CDR3 length: 22 residues. Germline CDR1 reads SGHRS; CDR2 reads YFSETQ. V was pared by 1 base and J by 0 bases, with 31 bases between. CDR3 sequence reads: CASSLTYNKTSGARSMNTEAFF. DNA for the CDR3: TGCGCCAGCAGCTTGACGTACAATAAGACAAGCGGGGCTCGATCAATGAACACTGAAGCTTTCTTT.